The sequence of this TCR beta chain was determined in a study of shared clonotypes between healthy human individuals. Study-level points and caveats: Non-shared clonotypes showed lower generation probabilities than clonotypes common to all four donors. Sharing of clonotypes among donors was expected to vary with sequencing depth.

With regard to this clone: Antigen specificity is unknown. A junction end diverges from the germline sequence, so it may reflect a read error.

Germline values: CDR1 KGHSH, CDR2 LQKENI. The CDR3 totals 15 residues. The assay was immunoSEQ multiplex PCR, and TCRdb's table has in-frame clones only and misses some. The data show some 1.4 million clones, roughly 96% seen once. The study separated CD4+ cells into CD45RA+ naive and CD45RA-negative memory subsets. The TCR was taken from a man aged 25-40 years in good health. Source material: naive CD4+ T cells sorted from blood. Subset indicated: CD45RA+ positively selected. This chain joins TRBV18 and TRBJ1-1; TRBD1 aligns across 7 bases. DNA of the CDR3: TGTGCCAGCTCACCACGACAGGGTCTGTATGACTACCTTAACTTT. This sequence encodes CASSPRQGLYDYLNF. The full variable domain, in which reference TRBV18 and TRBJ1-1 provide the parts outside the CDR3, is NAGVMQNPRHLVRRRGQEARLRCSPMKGHSHVYWYRQLPEEGLKFMVYLQKENIIDESGMPKERFSAEFPKEGPSILRIQQVVRGDSAAYFCASSPRQGLYDYLNFGQGTRLTVV.